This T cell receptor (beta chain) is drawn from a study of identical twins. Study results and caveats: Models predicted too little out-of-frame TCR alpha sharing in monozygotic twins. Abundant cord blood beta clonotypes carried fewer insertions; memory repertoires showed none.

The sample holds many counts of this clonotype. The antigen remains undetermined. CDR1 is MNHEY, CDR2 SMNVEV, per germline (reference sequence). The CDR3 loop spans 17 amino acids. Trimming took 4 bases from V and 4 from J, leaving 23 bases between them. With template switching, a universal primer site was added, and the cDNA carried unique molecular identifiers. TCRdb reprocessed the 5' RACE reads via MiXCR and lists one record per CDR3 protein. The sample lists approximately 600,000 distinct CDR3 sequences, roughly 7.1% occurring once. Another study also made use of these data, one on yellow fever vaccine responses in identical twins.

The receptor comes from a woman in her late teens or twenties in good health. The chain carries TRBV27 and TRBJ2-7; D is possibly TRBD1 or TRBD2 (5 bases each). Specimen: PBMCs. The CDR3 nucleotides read TGTGCCAGCAGTTCATATACCGGGACGTTAGGGAGTTACGAGCAGTACTTC. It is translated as CASSSYTGTLGSYEQYF.